The 31 T cell receptor beta chains below come from one sample, sequenced in a study of blood T cells in healthy people across ages. Sample-barcoded 5' priming and a J-beta primer mix drove a second PCR of about 6 to 12 cycles. TCRdb itself ran the 5' RACE reads through MiXCR, one entry per CDR3 protein. The sample yields roughly 800,000 distinct CDR3 sequences, roughly 64% seen once. The sequencing sample was made of blood. Receptors were obtained from a man aged 25-45 years in good health.

This rearrangement joins TRBV3-1 to TRBJ1-2; D ambiguous. Germline lookup yields CDR1 LGHDT and CDR2 YNNKEL (reference sequence). The CDR3 spans 16 residues. V was clipped by 4 bases and J by 6 bases, with 21 bases between them. DNA of the CDR3: TGTGCCAGCAGCCTAACTTCGACGAGGAATCGGCATGGCTACACCTTC. It translates to CASSLTSTRNRHGYTF.

The V call is TRBV6-2 or TRBV6-3, the J call TRBJ2-5; D is uncertain. This CDR3 comprises 15 residues. V was shortened by 2 bases and J by 1 base, with 11 bases between the two germline ends. Germline values: CDR1 MNHEY, CDR2 SVGEGT. The CDR3 DNA reads TGTGCCAGCAGTTACCCAGGCTCGCGCCAAGAGACCCAGTACTTC. It encodes CASSYPGSRQETQYF.

This clonotype was seen a handful of times. The gene calls are TRBV29-1 and TRBJ2-1; possibly TRBD2 for D (6 bases). The V gene's germline CDR1 is SQVTM and CDR2 ANQGSEA. The ends were cut back, 4 bases at V and 6 bases at J, with 10 bases in the middle. CDR3 size: 12 residues. The CDR3 DNA is TGCAGCGTTGGGGCGGGGTCCAATGAGCAGTTCTTC. Its translation: CSVGAGSNEQFF.

The chain combines TRBV12-3 or TRBV12-4 with TRBJ2-6, with TRBD1 identical over 9 bases. V was clipped by 6 bases and J by 0 bases; unmatched bases: 3. This CDR3 region has 16 residues. DNA of the CDR3: TGTGCCAGCAGGCGGGACAGGGTCTCTGGGGCCAACGTCCTGACTTTC. Amino acid sequence: CASRRDRVSGANVLTF.

The V call is TRBV15, the J call TRBJ2-5; a weak D match, TRBD1 (5 bases). Trimming shortened V by 0 bases and J by 5 bases, and 13 bases separated the two germline ends. In germline, CDR1 is LNHNV, CDR2 YYDKDF (reference sequence). The CDR3 extends over 15 amino acids. CDR3 DNA sequence: TGTGCCACCAGCAGAGATAAGAACAGGCCGGAGACCCAGTACTTC. Its translation: CATSRDKNRPETQYF.

The chain employs TRBV7-2 and TRBJ2-5; 12 bases line up with TRBD2. Germline CDR1 reads SGHTA; CDR2 reads FQGNSA. V gave up 5 bases and J gave up 4 bases; unmatched junction bases: 2. This CDR3 has 14 amino acids. This CDR3 reads CASSRTSGAETQYF. CDR3 in DNA: TGTGCCAGCAGCCGGACTAGCGGGGCAGAGACCCAGTACTTC.

CDR3 sequence: CASSSTPGTSSYNEQFF. The CDR3, as DNA: TGTGCCAGCAGCTCGACGCCCGGGACCAGCTCCTACAATGAGCAGTTCTTC. The chain couples TRBV7-2 to TRBJ2-1; either TRBD1 or TRBD2 may fit D (5 bases each). V shed 4 bases and J shed 0 bases, with 16 bases lying between them. The CDR3 runs to 17 residues. Germline CDR1 SGHTA, CDR2 FQGNSA.

The V gene is TRBV30, the J gene TRBJ2-1; D gene ambiguous. The CDR3 consists of 11 residues. Trimming left V 2 bases short and J 9 bases short, with 8 bases between. CDR1 is GTSNPN, CDR2 SVGIG, per germline (reference sequence). The CDR3 region is CAWSIKGEQFF. The CDR3 nucleotides are TGTGCCTGGAGTATTAAGGGTGAGCAGTTCTTC.

This sequence joins TRBV18 and TRBJ1-1; 8 bases agree with TRBD1. Trimming at V came to 4 bases and at J to 8 bases, leaving 6 bases not matched to a gene. The CDR3 covers 13 residues. The germline V gene has CDR1 KGHSH and CDR2 LQKENI. DNA for the CDR3: TGTGCCAGCTCACGACAGGGGATCGTAGAAGCTTTCTTT. It encodes CASSRQGIVEAFF.

Concerning this clonotype itself: The junction departs from germline at one end; a sequencing error may be responsible. The rearrangement joins TRBV10-3 to TRBJ2-4; D remains unclear. Germline V gene data show CDR1 as ENHRY and CDR2 as SYGVKD. The CDR3 runs to 15 residues. Here the CDR3 DNA reads TGTGCCGTCAGTGGGGATAGATTCCCAAGTAACATTCAGTACTTC. Translation gives CAVSGDRFPSNIQYF.

This clonotype has only a few counts. V is TRBV7-8 and J is TRBJ2-7; possible D gene TRBD1, 6 bases. Matching the DNA end better, TRBJ2-5 makes the J call doubtful. Germline CDR1 SGHVS, CDR2 FQNEAQ. The CDR3 runs to 13 residues. CDR3 sequence: CASSLGAPETQYF. As DNA, the CDR3 is TGTGCCAGCAGCTTGGGGGCTCCAGAGACCCAGTACTTC.

This clonotype occurred a few times. This chain uses TRBV7-8 with TRBJ2-3, with 8 bases fitting TRBD2. Per germline, CDR1 SGHVS and CDR2 FQNEAQ. The length of the CDR3 is 15 residues. V was pared by 0 bases and J by 4 bases, with 3 bases of the junction left unmatched. DNA of the CDR3: TGTGCCAGCAGCTTAGCAGCGGGGGCCTCAGATACGCAGTATTTT. Amino acid sequence: CASSLAAGASDTQYF.

The chain couples TRBV20-1 to TRBJ1-1; D is perhaps TRBD1 (5 bases). The CDR3 is 12 residues long. Trimming took 5 bases from V and 4 from J, leaving 11 bases between them. CDR1 is DFQATT, CDR2 SNEGSKA, per germline (reference sequence). DNA for the CDR3: TGCAGTGCTTTCGGGGGGACCACTGAAGCTTTCTTT. Amino acid sequence: CSAFGGTTEAFF.

With respect to this clonotype: This clone may be a read error of a much larger clone one base away. The genes are TRBV6-6 and TRBJ2-7; TRBD1 matches 7 bases. The ends lost 6 bases at V and 2 bases at J; junction bases unmatched: 4. From germline, CDR1 is MNHNY and CDR2 SVGAGI (reference sequence). The CDR3 has 13 residues. In nucleotides, the CDR3 is TGTGCCAGCAGCGTTGACAGGGCCTACGAGCAGTACTTC. Translating it yields CASSVDRAYEQYF.

The V gene is TRBV11-2, the J gene TRBJ1-2; D uncertain. The CDR3 spans 12 residues. V lost 8 bases to trimming and J lost 4 bases, with 11 bases between them. Germline CDR1 is SGHAT and CDR2 is FQNNGV. The CDR3: CASRSWGYGYTF. In nucleotides, the CDR3 is TGTGCCAGCCGTAGCTGGGGCTATGGCTACACCTTC.

The chain uses TRBV7-2 and TRBJ2-1; tentatively, D is TRBD2 (5 bases). This CDR3 region has 14 residues. Germline V gene lookup returns CDR1 SGHTA and CDR2 FQGNSA. Trimming shortened V by 1 base and J by 5 bases, and 9 bases separated the two germline ends. CDR3 loop: CASSLDRGHNEQFF. In DNA, the CDR3 is TGTGCCAGCAGCTTAGATCGGGGTCACAATGAGCAGTTCTTC.

V gene TRBV20-1 combines with J gene TRBJ1-2; 9 nucleotides agree with TRBD1. CDR1 is DFQATT and CDR2 is SNEGSKA in the germline V gene (reference sequence). This CDR3 comprises 12 residues. The J segment lost 4 bases and the V segment lost 6 bases, leaving 3 bases of the junction unmatched. The CDR3 region is CSAPGQGYGYTF. The CDR3 DNA sequence: TGCAGTGCCCCGGGACAGGGCTATGGCTACACCTTC.

This chain joins TRBV20-1 and TRBJ2-4, with D possibly TRBD1 on 6 matching bases. The CDR3 has 14 residues. Germline V gene sequence: CDR1 DFQATT, CDR2 SNEGSKA (reference sequence). V dropped 2 bases and J dropped 1 base, with 9 bases sitting between them. This chain's CDR3 is CSARPDRAKNIQYF. The CDR3 DNA reads as TGCAGTGCTAGACCCGACAGGGCCAAAAACATTCAGTACTTC.

This chain uses TRBV29-1 with TRBJ1-2; a possible D gene is TRBD1 (6 bases). The length of the CDR3 is 14 residues. Per germline, CDR1 SQVTM and CDR2 ANQGSEA. With 4 bases removed from V and 3 bases from J, the gap between germline ends came to 15 bases. CDR3 sequence: CSVVFTGGDYGYTF. The CDR3 region has the DNA TGCAGCGTTGTTTTTACGGGGGGCGACTATGGCTACACCTTC.

The chain recombines TRBV20-1 with TRBJ1-2, with a possible D match to TRBD1 (5 bases). The germline CDR1 and CDR2 sequences are DFQATT and SNEGSKA (reference sequence). The CDR3 is 20 amino acids. The V gene lost 5 bases and the J gene lost 5 bases, with 36 bases spanning the gap. CDR3 in amino acids: CSAGPTWGRVQDRGDYGYTF. In DNA form, the CDR3 reads TGCAGTGCTGGACCGACGTGGGGCAGGGTCCAAGACCGCGGGGATTATGGCTACACCTTC.

The chain is built from TRBV2 and TRBJ2-4, with D possibly TRBD2 on 7 matching bases. The DNA end lines up better with TRBJ2-7; the J call may be wrong. CDR1 and CDR2 from the germline V gene are SNHLY and FYNNEI. The CDR3 consists of 15 residues. For the CDR3, the DNA is TGTGCCAGCAGCCGGGGGGCAGGGGATTTTTCCGAGCAGTACTTC. It codes for CASSRGAGDFSEQYF.

This clonotype has only a few counts. V and J are TRBV29-1 and TRBJ2-7; D is undetermined. This CDR3 is 11 amino acids long. Germline CDR1 is SQVTM and CDR2 is ANQGSEA. Between the trimmed V and J ends, which lost 5 bases and 2 bases, there was a span of 7 bases. Here the CDR3 reads CSVYTPYEQYF. The CDR3 DNA is TGCAGCGTTTACACACCCTACGAGCAGTACTTC.

The V and J genes are TRBV29-1 and TRBJ2-3; 9 bases map to TRBD2. CDR1 and CDR2 (germline): SQVTM, ANQGSEA. This CDR3 comprises 14 residues. The V and J ends lost 4 bases and 6 bases, in that order; junction bases with no gene match: 8. CDR3 nucleotides: TGCAGCGTTGTGAGTAGCGGGAGCCCTGATACGCAGTATTTT. It specifies CSVVSSGSPDTQYF.

The chain couples TRBV10-1 to TRBJ2-7, with D tentatively TRBD2 (5 bases). The length of the CDR3 is 13 residues. Per germline, CDR1 WNHNN and CDR2 SYGVQD (reference sequence). V shed 5 bases and J shed 7 bases, with 15 bases lying between them. The CDR3 DNA reads as TGCGCCAGCAGTAAGCTAGCCAGCGGTGAGCAGTACTTC. Protein sequence: CASSKLASGEQYF.

This chain joins TRBV10-3 and TRBJ1-1; no definite D call. From germline, CDR1 is ENHRY and CDR2 SYGVKD. The CDR3 is 13 amino acids. The V end was cut by 8 bases, the J end by 3 bases, with 13 bases between. The CDR3 nucleotides are TGTGCCATCCGGACGGGCCCCTACACTGAAGCTTTCTTT. This translates into CAIRTGPYTEAFF.

Here the CDR3 DNA reads TGTGCCAGCAGCTTTCGGCGGGGCACAGATACGCAGTATTTT. Its protein product is CASSFRRGTDTQYF. V gene TRBV7-2 combines with J gene TRBJ2-3, with D maybe TRBD2 (5 bases). Trimming removed 3 bases at V and 1 base at J, with 8 bases between. Germline V gives CDR1 SGHTA, CDR2 FQGNSA. The CDR3 sequence is 14 residues long. The full variable domain, its missing parts supplied by reference TRBV7-2 and TRBJ2-3, is GAGVSQSPSNKVTEKGKDVELRCDPISGHTALYWYRQSLGQGLEFLIYFQGNSAPDKSGLPSDRFSAERTGGSVSTLTIQRTQQEDSAVYLCASSFRRGTDTQYFGPGTRLTVL.

J is TRBJ1-1 and V is TRBV10-3, with TRBD1 as a possible D gene (6 bases). The CDR3 has 15 amino acids. V shed 0 bases and J shed 2 bases, with 10 bases lying between them. In germline, CDR1 is ENHRY, CDR2 SYGVKD. This chain's CDR3 is CAISESIGGNTEAFF. CDR3 DNA sequence: TGTGCCATCAGTGAGTCGATCGGGGGCAACACTGAAGCTTTCTTT.

V is TRBV19 and J is TRBJ2-1; D may be TRBD2 (6 bases). Trimming removed 6 bases at V and 5 bases at J, with 23 bases between. The CDR3 is 17 amino acids. Germline CDR1 reads LNHDA; CDR2 reads SQIVND (reference sequence). This CDR3 is CASRRSYSIGSHNEQFF. CDR3 nucleotides: TGTGCCAGTAGACGATCATATAGTATCGGGAGCCACAATGAGCAGTTCTTC.

In this sample, this clonotype turned up a few times. The chain uses TRBV29-1 and TRBJ2-7; 8 bases are shared with TRBD2. Germline lookup yields CDR1 SQVTM and CDR2 ANQGSEA. CDR3 length equals 14 residues. With 4 bases clipped from V and 4 bases from J, the junction kept 9 bases outside the gene matches. DNA for the CDR3: TGCAGCGTTGGGAGCCCGGGAGGGGGTTACGAGCAGTACTTC. Its protein is CSVGSPGGGYEQYF.

This clonotype has more than one count but fewer than ten. A read error is possible here, since a much larger clone lies one base away. In nucleotides, the CDR3 is TGTGCCAGCAGTGAAGCGCGAGGGGAGGGAGAGACCCAGTACTTC. Residues: CASSEARGEGETQYF. This sequence joins TRBV2 and TRBJ2-5; 7 bases map to TRBD2. The J segment lost 4 bases and the V segment lost 0 bases, leaving 5 bases of the junction unmatched. Germline V gene sequence: CDR1 SNHLY, CDR2 FYNNEI. The CDR3 has 15 amino acids.

The V call is TRBV27, the J call TRBJ2-3; the D gene is possibly TRBD2 (6 bases). This CDR3 comprises 13 residues. CDR1 and CDR2 (germline): MNHEY, SMNVEV (reference sequence). Trimming stripped 3 bases from V and 4 bases from J, with 8 bases between. CDR3 sequence (DNA): TGTGCCAGCAGTTTCAGGGAGGCAGATACGCAGTATTTT. This codes for CASSFREADTQYF.